This T cell receptor (beta chain) came from a study of response to subunit inactivated influenza vaccine. Study outcomes and limitations: New T cells are recruited in small numbers by each seasonal influenza vaccination, according to the authors' suggestion.

This clonotype was counted only a few times. Its antigen is as yet unknown. TCRdb reprocessed the RT-PCR reads via MiXCR and lists one record per CDR3 protein. The data contain around 470,000 distinct CDR3 sequences, 7.2% of them singletons. The germline gives CDR1 SGHDN, CDR2 FVKESK. Trimming took off 4 bases at V and 3 bases at J, with 11 bases between the two ends. The CDR3 consists of 14 residues. The sequence was collected from a man between 50 and 69 years old who received an inactivated influenza vaccine. The chain carries TRBV14 and TRBJ2-3, with D perhaps assigned TRBD1 or TRBD2 (5 bases each). This material consisted of PBMCs from blood, taken roughly 24 months after vaccination. CDR3 amino acids: CASSLIGTTDTQYF. The CDR3 DNA reads as TGTGCCAGCAGCCTCATTGGGACGACAGATACGCAGTATTTT.